The 14 T cell receptor beta chains in this list originate from one sample, sequenced in a study of T-cell memory formation after mild COVID-19. One entry per CDR3 protein, called by TCRdb with MiXCR from the 5' RACE reads. Here the sample spans some 180,000 distinct CDR3 sequences, about a fifth being singletons. Sequencing input: PBMCs or a T cell subset sorted from them (not recorded which). Receptor source: a man between 18 and 29 years old who had mild COVID-19 (a few samples of this study predate the infection). Cell type and time point are not known.

This clonotype was seen ten or more times. V usage is TRBV7-2 and J usage is TRBJ2-5; D gene ambiguous. The CDR3 contains 13 residues. Germline V gene data show CDR1 as SGHTA and CDR2 as FQGNSA. Trimming pared 3 bases from V and 2 bases from J, leaving 7 bases between. This CDR3 is CASSFSGQETQYF. Written as DNA, the CDR3 is TGTGCCAGCAGCTTTTCCGGGCAAGAGACCCAGTACTTC.

This clonotype occurred a few times. The genes are TRBV20-1 and TRBJ1-1; perhaps TRBD1 as D (6 bases). Germline CDR1 and CDR2: DFQATT and SNEGSKA (reference sequence). The CDR3 loop spans 15 amino acids. The ends were cut back, 4 bases at V and 0 bases at J, with 15 bases in the middle. CDR3 bases: TGCAGTGCTAACCCACCTGAGGGGGTGAACACTGAAGCTTTCTTT. Encoded protein: CSANPPEGVNTEAFF.

The chain links TRBV20-1 to TRBJ1-5; D ambiguous. Germline-derived CDR1 and CDR2 are DFQATT and SNEGSKA (reference sequence). Trimming took 4 bases from V and 4 from J, leaving 14 bases between them. CDR3 length equals 14 residues. The CDR3 sequence: CSATSVGWNQPQHF. DNA of the CDR3: TGCAGTGCTACCTCCGTCGGTTGGAATCAGCCCCAGCATTTT.

In its sample, this clonotype was seen a few times. The V call is TRBV7-8, the J call TRBJ1-6, with TRBD1 matching over 7 bases. The CDR3 consists of 16 residues. Germline V CDR1 and CDR2: SGHVS, FQNEAQ. V shed 5 bases and J 5 bases; nucleotides not matched to a gene: 9. As DNA, the CDR3 is TGTGCCAGCAGCGCGGACAGGCCTAGAAATAATTCACCCCTCCACTTT. Amino acid sequence: CASSADRPRNNSPLHF.

V is TRBV7-9 and J is TRBJ2-5; 10 nucleotides line up with TRBD1. The CDR3 totals 17 residues. Germline V CDR1 and CDR2: SEHNR, FQNEAQ (reference sequence). V gave up 3 bases and J gave up 5 bases; unmatched junction bases: 12. In DNA form, the CDR3 reads TGTGCCAGCAGCTTCGGGACAGGGGCGGAGATTTCGGAGACCCAGTACTTC. It specifies CASSFGTGAEISETQYF. Full variable domain (remainder filled in from reference TRBV7-9 and TRBJ2-5): DTGVSQNPRHKITKRGQNVTFRCDPISEHNRLYWYRQTLGQGPEFLTYFQNEAQLEKSRLLSDRFSAERPKGSFSTLEIQRTEQGDSAMYLCASSFGTGAEISETQYFGPGTRLLVL.

A remark on this clonotype: At one boundary the junction diverges from the germline segment, which might be a read error. This sequence joins TRBV4-1 and TRBJ1-3, with TRBD1 matching 8 bases. The germline V gene encodes CDR1 MGHRA and CDR2 YSYEKL. The CDR3 consists of 13 residues. DNA of the CDR3: TGCGCCAGCAGCCAAGAGATTTCCGGGACAGGCCTATTT. The encoded protein is CASSQEISGTGLF.

This clonotype was seen repeatedly, ten times or more. The chain is built from TRBV7-2 and TRBJ2-1; D may correspond to TRBD1 or TRBD2 (6 bases each). CDR1 and CDR2 (germline): SGHTA, FQGNSA. The germline V and J ends were trimmed by 5 bases and 2 bases, with 13 bases remaining between them. The CDR3 is 15 amino acids. The CDR3 reads CASSPLGGAYNEQFF. The CDR3 bases are TGTGCCAGCAGCCCACTCGGGGGCGCCTACAATGAGCAGTTCTTC.

The chain employs TRBV7-2 and TRBJ1-5; D remains ambiguous. The ends were cut back, 6 bases at V and 5 bases at J, with 14 bases in the middle. Germline V gives CDR1 SGHTA, CDR2 FQGNSA. CDR3 length: 14 residues. For the CDR3, the DNA is TGTGCCAGCAGTTCAACAGTGGTAGATCAGCCCCAGCATTTT. Translating gives CASSSTVVDQPQHF.

CDR3 amino acids: CSASDHYEQYF. The DNA of the CDR3 is TGCAGTGCTAGTGACCACTACGAGCAGTACTTC. The chain joins TRBV20-1 to TRBJ2-7; no firm D call. Germline CDR1 and CDR2: DFQATT and SNEGSKA (reference sequence). The CDR3 covers 11 residues. The V end lost 3 bases, the J end lost 3 bases, and 6 bases lay between the germline ends.

This clonotype was counted only a few times. This chain uses TRBV18 with TRBJ1-2, with TRBD1 matching over 7 bases. In germline, CDR1 is KGHSH, CDR2 LQKENI. CDR3 length: 15 amino acids. Losses at the gene ends were 3 bases for V and 8 bases for J; bases not matched to a gene: 12. CDR3 coding DNA: TGTGCCAGCTCACCTTCAAACGAGGGGGCGCGAGGCTACACCTTC. This translates into CASSPSNEGARGYTF. The variable domain in full, completed from reference TRBV18 and TRBJ1-2, reads NAGVMQNPRHLVRRRGQEARLRCSPMKGHSHVYWYRQLPEEGLKFMVYLQKENIIDESGMPKERFSAEFPKEGPSILRIQQVVRGDSAAYFCASSPSNEGARGYTFGSGTRLTVV.

The chain recombines TRBV2 with TRBJ1-2; D may be TRBD1 (5 bases). In germline, CDR1 is SNHLY, CDR2 FYNNEI. The CDR3 contains 11 residues. V was cut by 7 bases and J by 7 bases, with 10 bases left in between. The CDR3 bases are TGTGCCAGCACACAGGTTCCTGGCTACACCTTC. Translation: CASTQVPGYTF.

This clonotype has a handful of counts. This sequence joins TRBV5-1 and TRBJ1-2; no clear D gene. CDR1 and CDR2 (germline): SGHRS, YFSETQ. This CDR3 spans 11 amino acids. With 5 bases removed from V and 8 bases from J, the gap between germline ends came to 10 bases. The CDR3 reads CASRSMFGYTF. DNA of the CDR3: TGCGCCAGCAGGTCGATGTTCGGCTACACCTTC. Supplemented by reference TRBV5-1 and TRBJ1-2, the full variable domain reads KAGVTQTPRYLIKTRGQQVTLSCSPISGHRSVSWYQQTPGQGLQFLFEYFSETQRNKGNFPGRFSGRQFSNSRSEMNVSTLELGDSALYLCASRSMFGYTFGSGTRLTVV.

CDR3 amino acids: CASTRDSGGSETQYF. CDR3 DNA: TGTGCCAGCACCCGGGACTCCGGTGGGTCCGAGACCCAGTACTTC. V gene TRBV2 combines with J gene TRBJ2-5; D is possibly TRBD2 (6 bases). V was trimmed by 7 bases and J by 5 bases, leaving 20 bases between them. This CDR3 region has 15 residues. Germline lookup yields CDR1 SNHLY and CDR2 FYNNEI. The variable domain in full, completed from reference TRBV2 and TRBJ2-5, reads EPEVTQTPSHQVTQMGQEVILRCVPISNHLYFYWYRQILGQKVEFLVSFYNNEISEKSEIFDDQFSVERPDGSNFTLKIRSTKLEDSAMYFCASTRDSGGSETQYFGPGTRLLVL.

This clonotype was seen a few times. The V and J genes are TRBV5-6 and TRBJ2-7; 12 nucleotides match TRBD1. Germline trimming cut 4 bases from V and 5 bases from J; bases unmatched to any gene: 7. CDR3 length equals 15 residues. Germline V CDR1 and CDR2: SGHDT, YYEEEE. CDR3 nucleotide sequence: TGTGCCAGCAGCCCGCCCGGGACAGGGGGCCACGAGCAGTACGTC. Protein sequence: CASSPPGTGGHEQYV.